This entry is about one TCR beta chain. A read error may be the cause here, since a much bigger clone is one base away. For repertoire sequencing, the TCR beta CDR3 regions were amplified from RNA transcripts. After a first-round RT-PCR with HTBI primers, a second-round multiplex PCR was run. One entry per CDR3 protein results from TCRdb running MiXCR on the multiplex PCR reads. The table lists 350,000 to 400,000 distinct CDR3 sequences, 15% to 17% of them singletons. The data are from a study of Graves' ophthalmopathy and Graves' hyperthyroidism. Hyperthyroidism patients, aged 18 to 65, were newly diagnosed, under 2 months' duration. The CDR3 is made up of 17 amino acids. Per the germline V gene, CDR1 is LNHNV and CDR2 is YYDKDF (reference sequence).

The sample consisted of peripheral blood. This clonotype was sampled from a woman between 18 and 29 years old with stable Graves' hyperthyroidism. The rearrangement links TRBV15 to TRBJ1-1; D perhaps matches TRBD1 (6 bases). DNA for the CDR3: TGTACCACCAGCAGAGATCTCCCGACAGGATTTAACACTGAAGCTTTCTTT. Translated, it gives CTTSRDLPTGFNTEAFF.